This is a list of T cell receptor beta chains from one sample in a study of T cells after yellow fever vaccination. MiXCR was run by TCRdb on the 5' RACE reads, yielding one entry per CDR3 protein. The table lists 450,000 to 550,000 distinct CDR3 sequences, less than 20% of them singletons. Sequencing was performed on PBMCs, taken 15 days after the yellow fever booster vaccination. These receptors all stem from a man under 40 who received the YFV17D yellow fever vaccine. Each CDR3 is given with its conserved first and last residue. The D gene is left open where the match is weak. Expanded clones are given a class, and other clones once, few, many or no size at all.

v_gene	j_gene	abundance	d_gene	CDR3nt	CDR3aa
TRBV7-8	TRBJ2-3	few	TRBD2	TGTGCCAGCAGCTCTCTTGGGAGGGCCGGAGATACGCAGTATTTT	CASSSLGRAGDTQYF
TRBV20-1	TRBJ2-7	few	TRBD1	TGCAGTGCTGCTTGGACAGGCACGCTTTACGAGCAGTACTTC	CSAAWTGTLYEQYF
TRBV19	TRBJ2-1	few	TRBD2	TGTGCCAGTAGTATAGATCGAAGCGGGAGCCCTGAGCAGTTCTTC	CASSIDRSGSPEQFF
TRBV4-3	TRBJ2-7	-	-	TGCGCCAGCAGCCAAGAGTCGGGACGAAACTACGAGCAGTACTTC	CASSQESGRNYEQYF
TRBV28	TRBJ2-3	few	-	TGTGCCAGCAGTTTAGGGGTTAGAACGGCAGATACGCAGTATTTT	CASSLGVRTADTQYF
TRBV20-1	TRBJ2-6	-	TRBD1	TGCAGTGCAGAGGACAGGGTCGGATCTGGGGCCAACGTCCTGACTTTC	CSAEDRVGSGANVLTF
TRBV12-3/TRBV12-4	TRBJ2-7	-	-	TGTGCCAGCGGGACCCCCGGATCGGAGGAGCAGTACTTC	CASGTPGSEEQYF
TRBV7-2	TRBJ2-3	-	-	TGTGCCAGCAGTTCACCGGGACTCCGCACAGATACGCAGTATTTT	CASSSPGLRTDTQYF
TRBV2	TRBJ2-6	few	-	TGTGCCAGCAGTGAGAGTCAGTCAGCTTCCAGCTCTGGGGCCAACGTCCTGACTTTC	CASSESQSASSSGANVLTF
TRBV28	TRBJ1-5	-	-	TGTGCCAGCAGGGGGGCGCCGGTTCAGCCCCAGCATTTT	CASRGAPVQPQHF
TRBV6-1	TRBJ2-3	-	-	TGTGCCAGCAGTGAAGGATCGTTCGGGGGTTTCACAGATACGCAGTATTTT	CASSEGSFGGFTDTQYF
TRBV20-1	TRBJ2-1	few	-	TGCAGTGCTAGAGTAGGTACTAGCTCCTATTACAATGAGCAGTTCTTC	CSARVGTSSYYNEQFF
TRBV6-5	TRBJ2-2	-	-	TGTGCCAGCAGTTACTGGACCGGGGAGCTGTTTTTT	CASSYWTGELFF
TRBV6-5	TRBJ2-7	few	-	TGTGCCAGCAGTTACAGGAGGGACTACGAGCAGTACTTC	CASSYRRDYEQYF
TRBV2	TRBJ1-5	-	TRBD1	TGTGCCAGCAGTGACGACAGGGGAGGACAGCCCCAGCATTTT	CASSDDRGGQPQHF
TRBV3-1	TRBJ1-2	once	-	TGTGCCAGCAGCCATCCCGCGGGGCCACGAAACTATGGCTACACCTTC	CASSHPAGPRNYGYTF
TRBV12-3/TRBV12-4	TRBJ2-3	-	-	TGTGCCAGCAGCCCCGGCGGATATGATACGCAGTATTTT	CASSPGGYDTQYF
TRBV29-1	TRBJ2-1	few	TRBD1	TGCAGCGTTGATTCCGCCGGGACAGGGGGCTATGAGCAGTTCTTC	CSVDSAGTGGYEQFF
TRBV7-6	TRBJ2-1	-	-	TGTGCCAGCAGCTTAGAGGGGGGGACTTCCTACAATGAGCAGTTCTTC	CASSLEGGTSYNEQFF
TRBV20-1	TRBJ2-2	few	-	TGCAGTGCAACCGGGACACTCGACACCGGGGAGCTGTTTTTT	CSATGTLDTGELFF
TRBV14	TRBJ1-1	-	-	TGTGCCAGCAGCCAAGAAATGGCGAACACTGAAGCTTTCTTT	CASSQEMANTEAFF
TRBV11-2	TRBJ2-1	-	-	TGTGCCAGCAGCTTAGATTGGGGGAACTTCAAAGACTCCTACAATGAGCAGTTCTTC	CASSLDWGNFKDSYNEQFF
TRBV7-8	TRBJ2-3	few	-	TGTGCCAGCAGCTTGAGGTGGGCAGATACGCAGTATTTT	CASSLRWADTQYF
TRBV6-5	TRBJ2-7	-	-	TGTGCCAGCAGTTCGACACCTACCTACGAGCAGTACTTC	CASSSTPTYEQYF
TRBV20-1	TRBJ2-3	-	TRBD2	TGCAGTGCTAGAGGTAGCGGGGGAACTTATACGCAGTATTTT	CSARGSGGTYTQYF
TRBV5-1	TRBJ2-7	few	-	TGCGCCAGCAGCCGGGACGGACTTACCTCCTACGAGCAGTACTTC	CASSRDGLTSYEQYF
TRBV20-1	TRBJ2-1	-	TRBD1	TGCAGTGCTAGATCTTTCGACAGGGGGAATGAGCAGTTCTTC	CSARSFDRGNEQFF
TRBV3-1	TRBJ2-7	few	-	TGTGCCAGCAGCCAAATCAGCTTTGGGGGCTACGAGCAGTACTTC	CASSQISFGGYEQYF
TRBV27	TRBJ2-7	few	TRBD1	TGTGCCAGCAGTCTCGGGACAGGGGGCAGCACGAACTACGAGCAGTACTTC	CASSLGTGGSTNYEQYF
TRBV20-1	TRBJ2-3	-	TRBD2	TGCAGTGCTAGAGATGCAGGACTAGCGGGCCCGAGCACAGATACGCAGTATTTT	CSARDAGLAGPSTDTQYF
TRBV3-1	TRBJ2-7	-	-	TGTGCCAGCAGCCCGGGTCGGGGAGGAACCTACGAGCAGTACTTC	CASSPGRGGTYEQYF
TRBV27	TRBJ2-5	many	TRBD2	TGTGCCAGCAGTCCGCTTACCACTTTAGCGGGAGGTGGGCAAGAGACCCAGTACTTC	CASSPLTTLAGGGQETQYF
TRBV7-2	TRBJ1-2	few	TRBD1	TGTGCCAGCAGAACGACAGGGCGCTATGGCTACACCTTC	CASRTTGRYGYTF
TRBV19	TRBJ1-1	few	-	TGTGCCAGTAGTATTGTGGGGTACATGAACACTGAAGCTTTCTTT	CASSIVGYMNTEAFF
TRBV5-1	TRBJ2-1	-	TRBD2	TGCGCCAGCAGCTGGGGGGGTTCGGCTAGCAGCAATGAGCAGTTCTTC	CASSWGGSASSNEQFF
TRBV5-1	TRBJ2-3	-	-	TGCGCCAGCAGCTTGGCCGTCCTAGCGATCCCGGATACGCAGTATTTT	CASSLAVLAIPDTQYF
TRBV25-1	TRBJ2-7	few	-	TGTGCCAGCAGTGGCCAAAGCTCCTACGAGCAGTACTTC	CASSGQSSYEQYF
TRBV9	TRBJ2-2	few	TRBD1	TGTGCCAGCAGCGGTGGACAGGGTGCGAACACCGGGGAGCTGTTTTTT	CASSGGQGANTGELFF